Below, one TCR beta chain is given with its context. It has no known antigen specificity. Within one base of it there is no much larger clone, and no base qualities were kept. The sample belongs to a study of shared clonotypes between healthy human individuals (dated by TCRdb to the early 2020s). For context, the study as a whole: Three men and two women, aged 18 to 49 years, made up the cohort. Per donor, three plates each were used for CD4 naive and CD4 memory, two for CD8 naive, and one for CD8 memory. To estimate repertoire size and how much clonotype sharing occurs between individuals, the study deeply sequenced the blood TCR repertoires of five healthy adults. To increase sequencing depth and limit assay-specific biases, different laboratories used diverse techniques to prepare libraries and sequence TCR repertoires. Each donor's leukapheresis produced roughly between about 0.8 and 8.9 billion PBMCs. What the work shows at the level of the full study, not this receptor alone: Naive subsets generally had larger estimated clonotype richness than memory subsets did. Only blood was sampled, and tissue TCR repertoires likely differ from those in blood. Because the study included only a small number of donors, the genetic and exposure-history diversity represented was limited. Based on pairwise subsampling, the degree of clonotype sharing among donors was expected to be affected by sequencing depth. Incomplete sequencing was indicated by rarefaction of sorted-subset datasets, despite the large sequencing depth. Sharing across several donors was observed for about 5% of naive CD4, under 4% of naive CD8, 2% to 2.5% of memory CD4, and less than 0.45% of memory CD8 clonotypes. Higher generation probabilities were observed for clonotypes shared by all four sorted-subset donors than for non-shared clonotypes.

TCR CDR3 regions were amplified from genomic DNA by multiplex PCR using the deep immunoSEQ assay. Genomic DNA extracted from each cell subset was distributed evenly over all wells of several immunoSEQ 96-well plates, and each plate served as one replicate. For sorted subsets, each replicate PCR was loaded with approximately 190 ng genomic DNA, equivalent to 30,000 or so T cell genomes. The purified libraries were quantified using a Qubit 3.0 fluorometer, sized with a Bioanalyzer 2100, and then quantified again using the KAPA Library Quantification kit. Every immunoSEQ 96-well plate was sequenced on a dedicated single-read 150-cycle Illumina NextSeq 550 flow cell. The study's processing was this. Because the immunoSEQ output included only junctional sequences and no quality scores, the filtering could not be the same as the filtering used for full-length reads. To assign V/J genes and CDR3, sequences were annotated using PyIR, a Python wrapper for IgBLAST v1.9, with IMGT germline references. Reads with weak V/J assignments (E-value above 1e-6), missing CDR3, stop codons, out-of-frame junctions, or ambiguous translated residues were removed. V3J clonotypes were defined as sequences sharing the same inferred V gene, J gene, and CDR3 amino acid sequence. The percentage overlap between two repertoires was calculated by dividing the number of shared unique clonotypes by the size of the smaller repertoire. RTK rarefaction, the Chao1 estimator, and Recon v2.1 estimates of unobserved clonotypes were used to assess repertoire richness. OLGA was used to compute generation probabilities for all TCRbeta clonotypes that the gDNA method yielded from a handful of donors. Drawn from immuneACCESS, this table holds only the in-frame rearrangements with V and J called that TCRdb kept. Clones are partly lost; checked studies trace under half to an unresolved V gene and leave the rest unexplained. V and J calls and clone size follow that table, whereas D and trimming were derived from the DNA. The sample includes more than 400,000 clones, with around 96% observed a single time. The biggest ten clones account for approximately 0.06% of the sample.

Per the germline V gene, SQVTM is the CDR1 and ANQGSEA is the CDR2. Measured from the cysteine to the phenylalanine, the CDR3 is 12 residues long. The only DNA kept is the CDR3, 36 bases in frame from the first base. The V end loses 6 bases and the J end loses 5 bases, and a stretch of 13 bases separates them. Healthy HIV-negative adults with no recently reported acute infections or vaccinations were included as donors. Every donor was a Caucasian adult residing in Nashville, Tennessee, USA. CD4+ T cells were enriched by magnetic negative selection; naive cells were then positively selected on CD45RA, and the negative fraction formed the memory subset. After blood collection by leukapheresis, PBMCs were isolated using Ficoll-Histopaque density gradient centrifugation and then cryopreserved in the vapor phase of liquid nitrogen. Analytical flow cytometry was used to check the purity and quantity of each magnetically sorted T cell population. From each sorted fraction, genomic DNA was isolated and quantified by UV absorbance on a Nanodrop 2000c.

The TCR was taken from a woman under 40 in good health. The sequence links TRBV29-1 to TRBJ2-5, with the D gene call left open. The sample comprised naive CD4+ T cells sorted from blood. The sample's cell subset or site, from its label and the paper: CD45RA+ positively selected. The nucleotide sequence reads TGCAGCGTAGCCGCTCTCGGCGAGACCCAGTACTTC. This is translated as CSVAALGETQYF.